This T cell receptor beta chain derives from a study of T cell responses to AZD1222 COVID-19 vaccine. Concerning this clone: The antigen is not known.

Broader study findings: CD4 TCRs associated with vaccination spanned spike, dominating at 160-218 and 743-854. Nearly half of spike-specific TCRs reportedly target unmutated variant regions. Researchers took repertoire samples only after the peak T cell response had come.

The germline gives CDR1 WNHNN, CDR2 SYGVQD (reference sequence). V lost 0 bases and J lost 2; bases outside the gene matches: 7. The CDR3 is 17 amino acids. The assay was immunoSEQ multiplex PCR, and TCRdb's table has in-frame clones only and misses some. The sample carries approximately 96,000 clones, approximately 90% recorded once. The sequencing here drew on peripheral blood, taken 28 days after the second AZD1222 dose. The chain links TRBV10-1 to TRBJ1-1; TRBD1 aligns across 9 bases. The TCR sequence derives from an adult who received the AZD1222 COVID-19 vaccine. This CDR3 is CASSESRGTGKNTEAFF. CDR3 coding DNA: TGCGCCAGCAGTGAGTCACGAGGGACAGGGAAAAACACTGAAGCTTTCTTT.